This T cell receptor (beta chain) was obtained from a study of Ad26.COV2.S vaccination and SARS-CoV-2 variants. Treatment: some 19 received Ad26.COV2.S at low or high dose, single or two shots; roughly five received placebo; per-sample allocation not given. Sampling was done on day 63 after the first vaccine or placebo injection. An adult aged 18-55 years in Boston served as the donor. Germline lookup yields CDR1 SGHTA and CDR2 FQGNSA. The CDR3 totals 15 residues. Trimming left V 5 bases short and J 0 bases short, with 14 bases between. Produced via immunoSEQ multiplex PCR; TCRdb's table is partial and in-frame only. The sample has 400,000 to 450,000 clones; roughly 90% are singletons.

The source material was peripheral blood, sampled in a trial of Ad26.COV2.S vaccine versus placebo. This sequence originates from a person between 18 and 65 years old who received the Ad26.COV2.S COVID-19 vaccine or a placebo. V usage is TRBV7-2 and J usage is TRBJ2-7, with TRBD2 as a possible D gene (7 bases). CDR3 sequence: CASSPGGASSYEQYF. CDR3 DNA sequence: TGTGCCAGCAGCCCTGGGGGGGCAAGCTCCTACGAGCAGTACTTC.